This T cell receptor (beta chain) was retrieved from a study of T cells after yellow fever vaccination. Looked up from germline, CDR1 is DFQATT and CDR2 is SNEGSKA (reference sequence). The ends were cut back, 6 bases at V and 7 bases at J, with 15 bases in the middle. The CDR3 is 12 residues long. TCRdb re-analysed the 5' RACE reads in MiXCR, keeping a single row per CDR3 protein. The sample includes about 74,000 distinct CDR3 sequences, around 7% of them seen just once. The specimen was CD8+ T cells sorted from PBMCs, collected 4 to 6 days after the first yellow fever vaccination. This sequence joins TRBV20-1 and TRBJ1-2; no reliable D call. The clonotype comes from a man aged 18 to 35 who received the YFV17D yellow fever vaccine. CDR3: CSAAGPYGGYTF. The CDR3 region has the DNA TGCAGTGCCGCGGGTCCATATGGTGGCTACACCTTC.